The 9 T cell receptor beta chains reported below all come from one sample, sequenced in a study of blood T cell repertoires in COVID-19. TCRdb's copy holds only in-frame clones and misses some; the assay was immunoSEQ multiplex PCR. The sample lists some 430,000 clones; roughly 88% were seen once. The sample was PBMCs or T cells enriched from blood (not recorded which). These receptors originate from a man in his late teens or twenties who had recovered from COVID-19.

The chain has TRBV11-2 and TRBJ2-2, with 10 bases matching TRBD2. The germline gives CDR1 SGHAT, CDR2 FQNNGV. The CDR3 is 17 amino acids. V shed 2 bases and J 6 bases; nucleotides not matched to a gene: 9. The CDR3 protein is CASSLRLQAGGAGELFF. CDR3 coding DNA: TGTGCCAGCAGCTTAAGGCTTCAAGCGGGAGGGGCCGGGGAGCTGTTTTTT.

V usage is TRBV18 and J usage is TRBJ1-4, with 8 bases identical to TRBD1. Per germline, CDR1 KGHSH and CDR2 LQKENI. Trimming at V came to 3 bases and at J to 2 bases, leaving 2 bases not matched to a gene. The CDR3 consists of 15 residues. In nucleotides, the CDR3 is TGTGCCAGCTCACCGGACAGGGCGACTAATGAAAAACTGTTTTTT. Protein product: CASSPDRATNEKLFF.

The chain is built from TRBV12-3 or TRBV12-4 and TRBJ1-2; D unclear. Trimming removed 2 bases from V and 3 bases from J, with 7 bases in between. This CDR3 contains 13 residues. CDR3 DNA sequence: TGTGCCAGCAGTTTAAGAGGTGACTATGGCTACACCTTC. It encodes CASSLRGDYGYTF.

CDR3 in DNA: TGCGCCAGCAGCCAAGTGGGGCTGAGGGAGGCCGGATATAATTCACCCCTCCACTTT. This translates into CASSQVGLREAGYNSPLHF. V gene TRBV4-1 combines with J gene TRBJ1-6; possibly TRBD1 for D (5 bases). Germline CDR1 reads MGHRA; CDR2 reads YSYEKL. The CDR3 consists of 19 residues. V shed 1 base and J shed 4 bases, with 20 bases lying between them.

The rearrangement uses TRBV9 and TRBJ1-3; 8 bases agree with TRBD1. This CDR3 is built from 17 residues. Trimming took 3 bases from V and 3 from J; bases not matched to a gene: 11. CDR1 and CDR2 (germline): SGDLS, YYNGEE. This CDR3 is CASSALPGQGDGNTIYF. The CDR3, as DNA: TGTGCCAGCAGCGCCCTCCCAGGACAGGGCGATGGAAACACCATATATTTT.

This clone was found once. This chain's CDR3 is CASSFHEDQPQHF. In DNA form, the CDR3 reads TGTGCCAGCAGCTTTCACGAGGATCAGCCCCAGCATTTT. The V and J genes are TRBV14 and TRBJ1-5; D remains unclear. Deletions cut 5 bases from V and 5 bases from J, with 10 bases between. Germline-derived CDR1 and CDR2 are SGHDN and FVKESK. The CDR3 consists of 13 residues.

V is TRBV23-1 and J is TRBJ2-6; tentative D call: TRBD1 (6 bases). Being an ORF, TRBV23-1 has a function that is uncertain. The V gene lost 2 bases and the J gene lost 0 bases, with 11 bases spanning the gap. This CDR3 spans 17 amino acids. In DNA form, the CDR3 reads TGCGCCAGCAGTCAAGACAGGAGTAACTCTGGGGCCAACGTCCTGACTTTC. It is translated as CASSQDRSNSGANVLTF.

The gene calls are TRBV28 and TRBJ1-4; 7 bases fit TRBD1. Germline V lookup: CDR1 MDHEN, CDR2 SYDVKM. V shed 4 bases and J 5 bases; nucleotides not matched to a gene: 7. The CDR3 consists of 15 residues. The CDR3 loop reads CASSYDRDSNEKLFF. As DNA, the CDR3 is TGTGCCAGCAGTTACGACAGGGACTCGAATGAAAAACTGTTTTTT.

Here the CDR3 reads CSVEDLLQGAYNEQFF. The CDR3 bases are TGCAGCGTTGAAGATCTTCTACAGGGGGCTTACAATGAGCAGTTCTTC. This rearrangement joins TRBV29-1 to TRBJ2-1; 9 bases are a match to TRBD1. V was pared by 0 bases and J by 4 bases, with 7 bases of the junction left unmatched. Per germline, CDR1 SQVTM and CDR2 ANQGSEA. The CDR3 runs 16 residues.